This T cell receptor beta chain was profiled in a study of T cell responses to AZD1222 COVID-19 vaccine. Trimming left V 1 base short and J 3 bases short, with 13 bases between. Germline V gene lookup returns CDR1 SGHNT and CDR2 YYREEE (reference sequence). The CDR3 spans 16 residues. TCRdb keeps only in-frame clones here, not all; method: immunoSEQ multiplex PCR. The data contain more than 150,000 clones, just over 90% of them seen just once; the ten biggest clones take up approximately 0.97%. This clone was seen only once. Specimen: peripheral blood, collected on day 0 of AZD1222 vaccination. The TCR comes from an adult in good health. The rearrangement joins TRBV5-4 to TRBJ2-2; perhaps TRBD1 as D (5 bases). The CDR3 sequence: CASSLPPQGYTGELFF. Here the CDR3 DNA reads TGTGCCAGCAGCTTGCCCCCCCAGGGATACACCGGGGAGCTGTTTTTT. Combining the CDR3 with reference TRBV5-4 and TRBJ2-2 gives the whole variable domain ETGVTQSPTHLIKTRGQQVTLRCSSQSGHNTVSWYQQALGQGPQFIFQYYREEENGRGNFPPRFSGLQFPNYSSELNVNALELDDSALYLCASSLPPQGYTGELFFGEGSRLTVL.